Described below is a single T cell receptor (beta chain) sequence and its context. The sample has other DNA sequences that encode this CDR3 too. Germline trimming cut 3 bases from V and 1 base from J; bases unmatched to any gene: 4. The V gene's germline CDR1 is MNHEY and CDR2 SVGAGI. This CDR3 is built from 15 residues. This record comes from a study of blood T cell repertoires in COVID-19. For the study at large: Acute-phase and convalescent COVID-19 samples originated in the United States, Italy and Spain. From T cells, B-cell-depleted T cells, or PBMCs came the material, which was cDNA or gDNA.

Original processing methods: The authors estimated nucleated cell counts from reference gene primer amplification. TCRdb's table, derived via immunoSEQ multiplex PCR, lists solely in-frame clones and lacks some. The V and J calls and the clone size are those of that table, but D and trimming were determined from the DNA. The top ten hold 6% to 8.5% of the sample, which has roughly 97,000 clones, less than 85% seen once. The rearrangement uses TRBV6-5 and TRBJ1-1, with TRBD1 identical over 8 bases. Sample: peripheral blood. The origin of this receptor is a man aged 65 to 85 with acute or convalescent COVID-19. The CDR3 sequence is CASSYSGQGNTEAFF. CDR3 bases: TGTGCCAGCAGTTATAGTGGACAGGGGAACACTGAAGCTTTCTTT.